This T cell receptor (beta chain) was retrieved from a study of OX40 agonist ivuxolimab in advanced cancers. Sequenced by immunoSEQ multiplex PCR; TCRdb stores in-frame clones only, minus some. The table lists about 84,000 clones, 89% of them singletons. After removal of 3 bases from V and 7 bases from J, the junction contained 36 bases not matched to a gene. Germline assignment: CDR1 MDHEN and CDR2 SYDVKM. The CDR3 runs 24 residues. J is TRBJ2-7 and V is TRBV28; 10 nucleotides match TRBD1. The receptor's source is an adult with an advanced solid tumor such as melanoma, head and neck, liver or kidney cancer. Sequencing was performed on CD4+ or CD8+ T cells sorted from blood, taken in a trial of the OX40 agonist ivuxolimab. CDR3 protein: CASSFLYGGQGSILGLATLREQYF. CDR3 in DNA: TGTGCCAGCAGTTTCCTATATGGGGGACAGGGGAGTATTCTCGGACTAGCTACGTTAAGGGAGCAGTACTTC.